These T cell receptor beta chains were read from a single sample in a study of cytomegalovirus exposure and HLA in healthy donors. Here immunoSEQ multiplex PCR was the method, and the copy in TCRdb shows in-frame clones only, minus some. In the table there are 95,000 to 150,000 clones, 75% to 90% of which are singletons. Source material: PBMCs. The receptor source for this set is a man over 45 in good health and CMV-seronegative. Each CDR3 is given with its conserved first and last residue. The D gene is left open where the match is weak. Clone size appears in some rows only: once, few, many, or a class for an expanded clone.

D	V	size	J	CDR3	DNA
.	TRBV30	.	TRBJ1-1	CAWSVGSSTEAFF	TGTGCCTGGAGTGTGGGGAGTAGCACTGAAGCTTTCTTT
TRBD1	TRBV13	.	TRBJ2-5	CASSSGTVTETQYF	TGTGCCAGCAGCTCTGGGACAGTCACGGAGACCCAGTACTTC
TRBD1	TRBV6-1	.	TRBJ2-7	CASRDRGDEQYF	TGTGCCAGCCGGGACAGAGGCGACGAGCAGTACTTC
TRBD1	TRBV23-1	.	TRBJ1-6	CARNGTVYSPLHF	TGCGCCAGAAACGGGACAGTCTATTCACCCCTCCACTTT
.	TRBV6-6	.	TRBJ1-2	CASRTIKQGIGYGYTF	TGTGCCAGCAGGACGATCAAACAGGGAATTGGCTATGGCTACACCTTC
TRBD1	TRBV9	.	TRBJ1-6	CASSGDSYNSPLHF	TGTGCCAGCAGCGGGGACAGTTATAATTCACCCCTCCACTTT
.	TRBV19	few	TRBJ2-3	CASSQRTSTDTQYF	TGTGCCAGTAGTCAGCGGACTAGCACAGATACGCAGTATTTT
.	TRBV9	once	TRBJ1-2	CASSVGSRAFYGYTF	TGTGCCAGCAGCGTAGGATCCAGGGCTTTCTATGGCTACACCTTC
TRBD2	TRBV2	.	TRBJ2-7	CASRKLAGSSYEQYF	TGTGCCAGCAGGAAACTAGCGGGCAGCTCCTACGAGCAGTACTTC
.	TRBV30	once	TRBJ2-7	CAWSRVDKGEQYF	TGTGCCTGGAGTAGGGTAGACAAGGGGGAGCAGTACTTC
.	TRBV19	.	TRBJ1-1	CASSSHRDTEAFF	TGTGCCAGTAGTTCCCACAGGGACACTGAAGCTTTCTTT
.	TRBV29-1	.	TRBJ1-1	CSVEHTMNTEAFF	TGCAGCGTTGAGCACACTATGAACACTGAAGCTTTCTTT
TRBD1	TRBV12-5	.	TRBJ1-1	CASGPGQVNTEAFF	TGTGCTAGTGGGCCGGGACAGGTGAACACTGAAGCTTTCTTT
.	TRBV6-1	.	TRBJ2-4	CASSQGTALAKNIQYF	TGTGCCAGCAGTCAAGGGACTGCTCTAGCCAAAAACATTCAGTACTTC
TRBD1	TRBV9	.	TRBJ2-2	CASSLPAGQDFRDTGELFF	TGTGCCAGCAGCCTGCCCGCCGGACAGGACTTTAGGGACACCGGGGAGCTGTTTTTT
.	TRBV6-5	few	TRBJ2-2	CASSYGDSTGELFF	TGTGCCAGCAGTTACGGTGACTCCACAGGGGAGCTGTTTTTT
TRBD1	TRBV6-1	.	TRBJ2-5	CASSAGTGGLETQYF	TGTGCCAGCAGCGCCGGGACAGGGGGCCTAGAGACCCAGTACTTC
.	TRBV7-3	.	TRBJ1-1	CASSSRGERGTEAFF	TGTGCCAGCAGCTCGCGGGGAGAGAGGGGCACTGAAGCTTTCTTT
TRBD1	TRBV15	.	TRBJ2-7	CATSRGGTGSYEQYF	TGTGCCACCAGCAGAGGGGGGACAGGGTCCTACGAGCAGTACTTC
TRBD1	TRBV5-4	.	TRBJ1-1	CASSRQGWNTEAFF	TGTGCCAGCAGCCGACAGGGGTGGAACACTGAAGCTTTCTTT
TRBD1	TRBV6-1	.	TRBJ1-1	CASSDLTGGKFEAFF	TGTGCCAGCAGTGACCTGACAGGGGGCAAGTTTGAAGCCTTCTTT
.	TRBV6-5	few	TRBJ2-7	CASSRRGHYEQYF	TGTGCCAGCAGTAGAAGGGGTCACTACGAGCAGTACTTC
TRBD1	TRBV7-9	.	TRBJ1-4	CASSPRDREGQDEKLFF	TGTGCCAGCAGCCCCCGGGACAGGGAAGGCCAAGATGAAAAACTGTTTTTT
.	TRBV6-5	.	TRBJ2-2	CASKPGVHDTGELFF	TGTGCCAGCAAACCCGGAGTTCACGACACCGGGGAGCTGTTTTTT
TRBD2	TRBV29-1	.	TRBJ2-1	CSVGRLAGDNEQFF	TGCAGCGTTGGGCGACTAGCGGGCGACAATGAGCAGTTCTTC
.	TRBV4-1	.	TRBJ2-7	CASSQDPTNLYEQYF	TGCGCCAGCAGCCAAGATCCGACTAACTTATACGAGCAGTACTTC
.	TRBV12-1	.	TRBJ1-6	CASSLGDRRFYNSPLHF	TGTGCCAGCAGCTTAGGGGACAGGAGGTTCTATAATTCACCCCTCCACTTT
TRBD2	TRBV4-2	.	TRBJ2-3	CASSQGRPGLAALKKDTQYF	TGTGCCAGCAGCCAAGGTCGACCGGGACTAGCGGCCTTAAAGAAGGATACGCAGTATTTT
.	TRBV7-2	.	TRBJ1-1	CASSLREPPHTEAFF	TGTGCCAGCAGCTTAAGGGAGCCCCCACACACTGAAGCTTTCTTT
.	TRBV9	.	TRBJ2-5	CASSVGAAKVEQETQYF	TGTGCCAGCAGCGTAGGGGCAGCTAAGGTGGAACAAGAGACCCAGTACTTC
.	TRBV5-1	.	TRBJ2-5	CASSLEVEETQYF	TGCGCCAGCAGCTTGGAAGTAGAAGAGACCCAGTACTTC
.	TRBV12-2	.	TRBJ2-7	CPNPNHRETNEQYF	TGTCCCAACCCCAACCACCGGGAGACGAACGAGCAGTACTTC
TRBD1	TRBV5-4	few	TRBJ1-2	CASVRTGGTDGYTF	TGTGCCAGCGTCCGGACAGGGGGGACCGATGGCTACACCTTC
.	TRBV11-3	.	TRBJ2-7	CASSRGTGPLYEQYF	TGTGCCAGCAGCCGCGGGACGGGGCCCCTCTACGAGCAGTACTTC
TRBD1	TRBV6-5	.	TRBJ1-3	CASSYSQGDLGNTIYF	TGTGCCAGCAGTTACTCTCAGGGGGACCTTGGAAACACCATATATTTT